Presented here are 22 T cell receptor beta chains from one specimen sequenced in a study of blood T cell repertoires in COVID-19. TCRdb's table, derived via immunoSEQ multiplex PCR, lists solely in-frame clones and lacks some. The sample shows around 270,000 clones, over 75% of them seen only once. The sequencing input was peripheral blood. These receptor sequences come from a human donor with COVID-19, enrolled during active disease. The donor label of this sample is uncertain.

V is TRBV30 and J is TRBJ1-6; 12 nucleotides match TRBD1. The germline gives CDR1 GTSNPN, CDR2 SVGIG (reference sequence). The CDR3 runs 18 residues. Trimming took 2 bases from V and 8 from J; bases not matched to a gene: 13. In nucleotides, the CDR3 is TGTGCCTGGAGTTTCGGGACAGGGGGCATCACTGGGGATTCACCCCTCCACTTT. Its protein is CAWSFGTGGITGDSPLHF.

The chain has TRBV10-3 and TRBJ2-1; 9 bases line up with TRBD2. Germline assignment: CDR1 ENHRY and CDR2 SYGVKD. The V gene end was trimmed by 3 bases and the J gene end by 7 bases; junction bases not matched to a gene: 10. There are 16 residues in the CDR3. CDR3 loop: CAISDHVGGRGNEQFF. In DNA, the CDR3 is TGTGCCATCAGTGACCACGTTGGCGGGAGGGGGAATGAGCAGTTCTTC.

This rearrangement joins TRBV11-2 to TRBJ2-5; D might be TRBD2 (5 bases). Germline assignment: CDR1 SGHAT and CDR2 FQNNGV. V dropped 1 base and J dropped 1 base, with 10 bases sitting between them. This CDR3 has 15 residues. CDR3 loop: CASSLVTGFQETQYF. As DNA, the CDR3 is TGTGCCAGCAGCTTAGTAACGGGATTCCAAGAGACCCAGTACTTC. Using reference TRBV11-2 and TRBJ2-5 for the parts outside the CDR3, the full variable domain is EAGVAQSPRYKIIEKRQSVAFWCNPISGHATLYWYQQILGQGPKLLIQFQNNGVVDDSQLPKDRFSAERLKGVDSTLKIQPAKLEDSAVYLCASSLVTGFQETQYFGPGTRLLVL.

This rearrangement joins TRBV28 to TRBJ1-1, with no clear D. The CDR3 has 14 residues. Trimming removed 6 bases from V and 1 base from J, with 12 bases in between. Germline lookup yields CDR1 MDHEN and CDR2 SYDVKM. The CDR3 reads CASSSTDRNTEAFF. The CDR3, as DNA: TGTGCCAGCAGCTCCACAGATCGGAACACTGAAGCTTTCTTT.

V usage is TRBV4-3 and J usage is TRBJ2-3, with 14 positions matching TRBD2. The CDR3 totals 19 residues. The germline V gene encodes CDR1 LGHNA and CDR2 YSLEER. Trimming cost V 0 bases and J 2 bases; bases outside gene matches: 7. This CDR3 reads CASSQDGTSGSGITDTQYF. CDR3 DNA: TGCGCCAGCAGCCAAGACGGGACTAGCGGGAGTGGTATCACAGATACGCAGTATTTT.

The genes are TRBV3-1 (or the pseudogene TRBV3-2) and TRBJ1-3; perhaps TRBD1 as D (5 bases). Trimming took 0 bases from V and 2 from J, leaving 11 bases between them. Germline values: CDR1 LGHDT, CDR2 YNNKEL (reference sequence). The CDR3 has 16 amino acids. DNA for the CDR3: TGTGCCAGCAGCCAAGATTGGGGGGGGACTGGAAACACCATATATTTT. Translated: CASSQDWGGTGNTIYF.

The chain employs TRBV18 and TRBJ2-3; no firm D call. Trimming took off 6 bases at V and 0 bases at J, with 13 bases between the two ends. CDR1 is KGHSH, CDR2 LQKENI, per germline. The CDR3 is 15 residues long. The CDR3 here is CASSFGLTSTDTQYF. The DNA of the CDR3 is TGTGCCAGCTCTTTTGGGCTAACTAGCACAGATACGCAGTATTTT.

The CDR3 region is CASSPLSATDNYEQYF. The CDR3 region has the DNA TGTGCCAGCTCACCACTAAGTGCGACAGATAACTACGAGCAGTACTTC. This chain links TRBV18 with TRBJ2-7; D perhaps matches TRBD1 (5 bases). Per germline, CDR1 KGHSH and CDR2 LQKENI. The germline V and J ends were trimmed by 1 base and 3 bases, with 16 bases remaining between them. This CDR3 region has 16 residues.

V gene TRBV27 combines with J gene TRBJ2-2, with D perhaps TRBD1 (5 bases). This CDR3 is 13 amino acids long. The germline gives CDR1 MNHEY, CDR2 SMNVEV (reference sequence). Trimming took off 5 bases at V and 6 bases at J, with 10 bases between the two ends. The CDR3 DNA follows: TGTGCCAGCAGTCCCAGGGTGTCCGGGGAGCTGTTTTTT. It yields the protein CASSPRVSGELFF.

V usage is TRBV3-1 (or the pseudogene TRBV3-2) and J usage is TRBJ2-7; the match to TRBD1 covers 7 bases. This CDR3 has 15 residues. V lost 10 bases to trimming and J lost 4 bases; unmatched junction nucleotides: 16. Germline V gives CDR1 LGHDT, CDR2 YNNKEL (reference sequence). CDR3: CATTRADRAPYEQYF. The CDR3 DNA is TGTGCCACCACCCGGGCAGACAGGGCACCGTACGAGCAGTACTTC.

This rearrangement joins TRBV28 to TRBJ2-3, with 12 bases fitting TRBD2. The V segment lost 3 bases and the J segment 1 base; nucleotides outside the gene matches: 5. Per the germline V gene, CDR1 is MDHEN and CDR2 is SYDVKM. The CDR3 extends over 17 amino acids. The CDR3 loop reads CASSFPGTSGRTDTQYF. CDR3 sequence (DNA): TGTGCCAGCAGTTTCCCCGGGACTAGCGGGCGCACAGATACGCAGTATTTT.

CDR3 nucleotides: TGTGCAAGTCGCTTAGACAAGAAGCGGTCTAATGAAAAACTGTTTTTT. Its protein product is CASRLDKKRSNEKLFF. The gene calls are TRBV12-2 and TRBJ1-4. TRBV12-2 is a recognized pseudogene. The CDR3 spans 16 residues.

The chain joins TRBV29-1 to TRBJ1-4; D is unresolved. Germline-derived CDR1 and CDR2 are SQVTM and ANQGSEA. Deletions cut 4 bases from V and 5 bases from J, with 14 bases between. The CDR3 totals 14 residues. The CDR3: CSVADGRRNEKLFF. The CDR3 nucleotides read TGCAGCGTTGCCGACGGAAGGAGAAATGAAAAACTGTTTTTT.

The J gene is TRBJ1-6, the V gene TRBV27; weak D call: TRBD1 (6 bases). Trimming pared 6 bases from V and 8 bases from J, leaving 14 bases between. There are 14 residues in the CDR3. Per germline, CDR1 MNHEY and CDR2 SMNVEV (reference sequence). CDR3: CASRLLAGDSPLHF. The CDR3 nucleotides read TGTGCCAGCAGACTCCTGGCAGGGGATTCACCCCTCCACTTT.

V and J are TRBV28 and TRBJ1-4, with a weak D call TRBD1 (6 bases). The V gene lost 2 bases and the J gene lost 4 bases, with 11 bases spanning the gap. Germline CDR1 MDHEN, CDR2 SYDVKM. The CDR3 totals 15 residues. The chain's CDR3 is CASSLRGTHNEKLFF. The CDR3 bases are TGTGCCAGCAGTTTAAGGGGGACACATAATGAAAAACTGTTTTTT.

J is TRBJ1-2 and V is TRBV28; D unresolved. Germline CDR1 is MDHEN and CDR2 is SYDVKM. CDR3 length: 14 residues. V lost 7 bases to trimming and J lost 3 bases, with 15 bases between them. This chain's CDR3 is CASIEAPADYGYTF. In nucleotides, the CDR3 is TGTGCCAGCATCGAGGCCCCGGCGGACTATGGCTACACCTTC.

The chain recombines TRBV27 with TRBJ2-1; 7 bases line up with TRBD1. Trimming removed 5 bases from V and 4 bases from J; junction bases left unmatched: 8. CDR3 length: 15 residues. The germline V gene encodes CDR1 MNHEY and CDR2 SMNVEV (reference sequence). CDR3 amino acids: CASSPDREPYNEQFF. As DNA, the CDR3 is TGTGCCAGCAGTCCAGACAGGGAACCATACAATGAGCAGTTCTTC.

The chain links TRBV4-1 to TRBJ2-5; D remains ambiguous. The germline CDR1 and CDR2 sequences are MGHRA and YSYEKL. This CDR3 has 15 amino acids. Trimming removed 2 bases at V and 3 bases at J, with 13 bases between. The CDR3 nucleotides read TGCGCCAGCAGCCAATCTTTCGGGTTAGAAGAGACCCAGTACTTC. Translation: CASSQSFGLEETQYF.

The V gene is TRBV5-1, the J gene TRBJ2-2, with 8 positions matching TRBD2. The CDR3 length is 16 residues. Germline V gene lookup returns CDR1 SGHRS and CDR2 YFSETQ. Trimming removed 0 bases from V and 7 bases from J; junction bases left unmatched: 8. The CDR3 nucleotides are TGCGCCAGCAGCTTGGACGGGAGGGCCCAGGGCGGGGAGCTGTTTTTT. This translates into CASSLDGRAQGGELFF.

V and J are TRBV18 and TRBJ1-5; D remains ambiguous. The CDR3 is 14 residues long. Trimming took off 3 bases at V and 5 bases at J, with 11 bases between the two ends. In germline, CDR1 is KGHSH, CDR2 LQKENI. The CDR3 sequence: CASSPVGEDQPQHF. Here the CDR3 DNA reads TGTGCCAGCTCACCGGTAGGAGAGGATCAGCCCCAGCATTTT.

V is TRBV6-5 and J is TRBJ2-7, with 9 bases lining up with TRBD1. CDR1 MNHEY and CDR2 SVGAGI come from the germline V gene. The CDR3 runs 15 residues. J gave up 4 bases and V 5 bases, and 9 bases lay outside the gene matches. CDR3 loop: CASSPGDRAPYEQYF. CDR3 nucleotides: TGTGCCAGCAGTCCGGGGGACAGGGCCCCTTACGAGCAGTACTTC.

The rearrangement joins TRBV7-3 to TRBJ2-1; perhaps TRBD2 as D (6 bases). The CDR3 totals 15 residues. V dropped 4 bases and J dropped 5 bases, with 15 bases sitting between them. The germline gives CDR1 SGHTA, CDR2 FQGTGA. Here the CDR3 DNA reads TGTGCCAGCAGCTCACTCACCGGGGGAAACAATGAGCAGTTCTTC. Encoded protein: CASSSLTGGNNEQFF.